The sequence of this TCR beta chain was determined in a study of response to subunit inactivated influenza vaccine. TCRdb reanalysed the RT-PCR reads using MiXCR and keeps one entry per CDR3 protein. This table has roughly 700,000 distinct CDR3 sequences, over 11% appearing once. The CDR3 has 12 residues. Germline CDR1 and CDR2: DFQATT and SNEGSKA (reference sequence). V lost 3 bases, J lost 6 bases, and 8 bases lay in between. The receptor was isolated from a man in his fifties who received an inactivated influenza vaccine. This chain links TRBV20-1 with TRBJ2-2; D possibly corresponds to TRBD1 (6 bases). Sequenced material: PBMCs from blood, taken 14 days before vaccination. The CDR3 nucleotides are TGCAGTGCTAGTGAGGGGGCCGGGGAGCTGTTTTTT. It is translated as CSASEGAGELFF.